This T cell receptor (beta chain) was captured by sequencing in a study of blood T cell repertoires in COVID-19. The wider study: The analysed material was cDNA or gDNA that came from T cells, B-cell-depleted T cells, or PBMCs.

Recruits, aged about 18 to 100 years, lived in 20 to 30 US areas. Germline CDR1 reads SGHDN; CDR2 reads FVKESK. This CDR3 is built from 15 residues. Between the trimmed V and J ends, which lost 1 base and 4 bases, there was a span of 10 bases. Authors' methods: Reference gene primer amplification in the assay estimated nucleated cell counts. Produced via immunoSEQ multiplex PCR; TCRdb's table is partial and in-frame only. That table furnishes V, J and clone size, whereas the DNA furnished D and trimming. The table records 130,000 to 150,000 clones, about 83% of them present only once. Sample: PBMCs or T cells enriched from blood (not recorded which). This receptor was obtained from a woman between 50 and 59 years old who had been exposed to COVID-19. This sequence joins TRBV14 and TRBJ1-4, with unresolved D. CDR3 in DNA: TGTGCCAGCAGCCAAGGGGCAGACTATAATGAAAAACTGTTTTTT. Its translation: CASSQGADYNEKLFF.